Listed below are T cell receptor beta chains from one sample, sequenced in a study of regulatory T cells in long-lasting Graves disease. MiXCR was run by TCRdb on the multiplex PCR reads, yielding one entry per CDR3 protein. The table lists roughly 420,000 distinct CDR3 sequences, less than 20% of them singletons. The same data also went into a second study, on T cells in Graves' hyperthyroidism and ophthalmopathy.

Sequencing used peripheral blood mononuclear cells (PBMCs), obtained at new diagnosis, from a patient treated with antithyroid drugs. The origin of the receptors is a woman aged 25 to 45 with Graves disease. The CDR3 runs from the conserved cysteine through the conserved F or W.

v_call,j_call,cdr3_aa
TRBV27,TRBJ2-1,CASRNLAEVYNEQFF
TRBV28,TRBJ2-7,CASKVGGTRDEQYF
TRBV6-5,TRBJ2-1,CASSSPGGGTGTSSYNEQFF
TRBV5-1,TRBJ1-5,CASSSGLTNGNQPQHF
TRBV29-1,TRBJ2-1,CSVVRFGQGNHNEQFF
TRBV12-3/TRBV12-4,TRBJ2-3,CASSLLAGSTDTQYF
TRBV9,TRBJ2-1,CASSVGLAGGNEQFF
TRBV7-3,TRBJ2-3,CASSLAGAVGTQYF
TRBV3-1,TRBJ1-2,CASSPRRESNNYGYTF
TRBV3-1,TRBJ2-7,CASSEGPYEQYF
TRBV11-2,TRBJ2-1,CASSLGTDRYNEQFF
TRBV20-1,TRBJ2-1,CSATPGLADNEQCF
TRBV28,TRBJ2-7,CASSSQGDSYEQYF
TRBV12-3/TRBV12-4,TRBJ1-6,CASSSGPGISESPLHF
TRBV6-1,TRBJ2-1,CASTPLLGDEQFF
TRBV20-1,TRBJ2-5,CSASGVHRQGAQETQYF
TRBV2,TRBJ2-7,CASSEALAGTYEQYF
TRBV11-2,TRBJ2-4,CASSRFLGLAGVGKNIQYF
TRBV6-2/TRBV6-3,TRBJ2-1,CASSYSQGTSGPRDEQFF
TRBV7-2,TRBJ2-7,CASSLAQIYEQYF
TRBV2,TRBJ2-1,CASRNSLAGVNNEQFF
TRBV5-1,TRBJ1-1,CASSPGTGNTEAFF
TRBV12-5,TRBJ2-2,CASGDTGELFF
TRBV28,TRBJ1-3,CASRFEGEGNTIYF
TRBV11-3,TRBJ2-2,CASSLGGSGTGELFF
TRBV10-3,TRBJ2-7,CAISYDIRDGFSYEQYF
TRBV7-9,TRBJ2-5,CASSQGDLIQETQYF
TRBV12-3/TRBV12-4,TRBJ2-7,CASSLLRGYSYEQYF
TRBV5-1,TRBJ2-2,CASSSSGRLNTGELFF
TRBV11-2,TRBJ2-7,CASSLGGTGIYEQYF
TRBV28,TRBJ2-1,CASSQPGTVFNEQFF
TRBV7-9,TRBJ2-2,CASSSLTGRTGELFF
TRBV7-8,TRBJ2-5,CASSLMVGGSETQYF
TRBV9,TRBJ2-7,CASSADDQPLYEQYF
TRBV7-8,TRBJ2-3,CASSLVGGLLRYF
TRBV12-3/TRBV12-4,TRBJ2-2,CASSFVTPSNTGELFF
TRBV5-4,TRBJ2-7,CASSPTSGRAFLRYEQYF
TRBV11-2,TRBJ2-4,CASSAGRERNIQYF
TRBV6-2/TRBV6-3,TRBJ1-5,CASSSGSTRGQPQHF
TRBV7-9,TRBJ1-5,CASSLEVGRGAQPQHF
TRBV7-2,TRBJ2-2,CASSLDVPSGRAGELFF
TRBV18,TRBJ1-6,CASSPPWGLENSPLHF
TRBV5-1,TRBJ1-1,CASSSLTGSNTEAFF
TRBV5-5,TRBJ2-2,CASSLDSNTGELFF
TRBV7-8,TRBJ2-7,CASSLVRFSYEQYF
TRBV24-1,TRBJ2-1,CATSEAGGFNEQFF
TRBV5-1,TRBJ1-5,CASSLAQGTQPQHF
TRBV27,TRBJ2-1,CASSTPDGTRNNEQFF
TRBV5-1,TRBJ2-7,CASSRSEGGTSIPYEQYF
TRBV28,TRBJ2-7,CASSWTGGGSYEQYF
TRBV12-3/TRBV12-4,TRBJ1-5,CASTQGPGNQPQHF
TRBV28,TRBJ2-7,CASSQAASGRSVWYEQYF
TRBV12-3/TRBV12-4,TRBJ1-2,CASSLVPPGGGYTF
TRBV5-1,TRBJ2-7,CASRADGSYEQYF
TRBV10-2,TRBJ1-2,CASSEQGAANYGYTF